The 21 T cell receptor beta chains in this list originate from one sample, sequenced in a study of T cells in Graves' hyperthyroidism and ophthalmopathy. Amplified TCR beta CDR3 regions derived from RNA transcripts. First-round RT-PCR with HTBI primers amplified the TCR CDR3 region. MiXCR, applied by TCRdb to the multiplex PCR reads, yields one record per CDR3 protein. The sample records 600,000 to 750,000 distinct CDR3 sequences, roughly a sixth being singletons. The specimen sequenced was blood. Every receptor here comes from a man aged 45 to 65 with Graves' hyperthyroidism.

In nucleotides, the CDR3 is TGTGCCAGCAGCTTAACAGGTCCCCTGGCTTCACCCCTCCACTTT. Protein product: CASSLTGPLASPLHF. This sequence joins TRBV7-9 and TRBJ1-6, with D possibly being TRBD1 (5 bases). The CDR3 spans 15 residues. CDR1 and CDR2 from the germline V gene are SEHNR and FQNEAQ (reference sequence). Trimming left V 2 bases short and J 9 bases short, with 14 bases between. Using reference TRBV7-9 and TRBJ1-6 for the parts outside the CDR3, the full variable domain is DTGVSQNPRHKITKRGQNVTFRCDPISEHNRLYWYRQTLGQGPEFLTYFQNEAQLEKSRLLSDRFSAERPKGSFSTLEIQRTEQGDSAMYLCASSLTGPLASPLHFGNGTRLTVT.

This clonotype has ten or more counts. The chain has TRBV29-1 and TRBJ2-7; weak D call: TRBD1 (5 bases). From germline, CDR1 is SQVTM and CDR2 ANQGSEA. This CDR3 is built from 13 residues. V shed 7 bases and J shed 1 base, with 14 bases lying between them. The chain's CDR3 is CSAHASGSYEQYF. The CDR3 DNA sequence: TGCAGCGCCCACGCTTCAGGGTCCTACGAGCAGTACTTC.

This clonotype was observed at least ten times. The rearrangement uses TRBV7-9 and TRBJ2-7; D is unresolved. Germline V gene sequence: CDR1 SEHNR, CDR2 FQNEAQ (reference sequence). The V end lost 5 bases, the J end lost 0 bases, and 8 bases lay between the germline ends. The CDR3 has 13 residues. DNA of the CDR3: TGTGCCAGCAGCCGCGACGCCTCCTACGAGCAGTACTTC. Protein: CASSRDASYEQYF.

V gene TRBV20-1 combines with J gene TRBJ2-4; perhaps TRBD1 as D (6 bases). Trimming shortened V by 4 bases and J by 6 bases, and 19 bases separated the two germline ends. CDR1 and CDR2 (germline): DFQATT, SNEGSKA (reference sequence). The CDR3 has 15 residues. CDR3 region: CSAMSSSTGRNIQYF. The DNA of the CDR3 is TGCAGTGCTATGTCTTCCTCCACAGGGAGAAACATTCAGTACTTC.

This clonotype was observed many times. The chain's CDR3 is CASSLRTGGVYYGYTF. CDR3 coding DNA: TGTGCCAGCAGCCTGCGGACAGGGGGCGTCTACTATGGCTACACCTTC. J is TRBJ1-2 and V is TRBV3-1, with TRBD1 matching 11 bases. The germline V gene encodes CDR1 LGHDT and CDR2 YNNKEL (reference sequence). V shed 4 bases, J shed 3 bases, and the junction held 7 bases outside the gene matches. The CDR3 covers 16 residues.

Regarding this clonotype: This sequence may be a read error, since a much larger clone differs from it by one base. The gene calls are TRBV12-3 or TRBV12-4 and TRBJ1-2; tentatively, D is TRBD1 (5 bases). The CDR3 covers 14 residues. The CDR3, as DNA: TGTGCCGGCAGTTTAGTCGGGGCAGGCTATGGCTACACCTTC. The encoded protein is CAGSLVGAGYGYTF.

Ten or more counts support this clonotype. This chain joins TRBV30 and TRBJ1-1, with D unresolved. V gave up 4 bases and J gave up 0 bases, with 3 bases separating them. The germline V gene has CDR1 GTSNPN and CDR2 SVGIG (reference sequence). The CDR3 runs to 11 residues. CDR3 protein: CAWTVNTEAFF. The CDR3 nucleotides are TGTGCCTGGACCGTGAACACTGAAGCTTTCTTT. Full variable domain (remainder filled in from reference TRBV30 and TRBJ1-1): SQTIHQWPATLVQPVGSPLSLECTVEGTSNPNLYWYRQAAGRGLQLLFYSVGIGQISSEVPQNLSASRPQDRQFILSSKKLLLSDSGFYLCAWTVNTEAFFGQGTRLTVV.

This clonotype came up many times. The CDR3 sequence: CASSLQTYGNTIYF. In DNA form, the CDR3 reads TGTGCCAGCAGTCTACAAACATATGGAAACACCATATATTTT. The gene calls are TRBV12-3 or TRBV12-4 and TRBJ1-3; D gene uncertain. There are 14 residues in the CDR3. V lost 5 bases, J lost 3 bases, and 11 bases lay in between.

The J gene is TRBJ2-3, the V gene TRBV9; weak D call: TRBD2 (5 bases). Germline assignment: CDR1 SGDLS and CDR2 YYNGEE. The CDR3 has 16 residues. Trimming shortened V by 1 base and J by 0 bases, and 12 bases separated the two germline ends. The DNA of the CDR3 is TGTGCCAGCAGCGTAAGTGGGCGGACTAGCACAGATACGCAGTATTTT. Its protein product is CASSVSGRTSTDTQYF. The variable domain in full, with the rest retrieved from reference TRBV9 and TRBJ2-3, is DSGVTQTPKHLITATGQRVTLRCSPRSGDLSVYWYQQSLDQGLQFLIQYYNGEERAKGNILERFSAQQFPDLHSELNLSSLELGDSALYFCASSVSGRTSTDTQYFGPGTRLTVL.

This clonotype occurred many times. V usage is TRBV2 and J usage is TRBJ1-1; perhaps TRBD1 as D (5 bases). The CDR3 totals 15 residues. V was pared by 1 base and J by 1 base, with 10 bases between. Germline loops: CDR1 SNHLY, CDR2 FYNNEI. The CDR3, as DNA: TGTGCCAGCAGTGAAGGGGTAGGGGAGAACACTGAAGCTTTCTTT. It specifies CASSEGVGENTEAFF.

The rearrangement uses TRBV20-1 and TRBJ2-1, with 11 bases that match TRBD2. The CDR3 length is 15 residues. V shed 5 bases and J 7 bases; nucleotides not matched to a gene: 10. Germline V gives CDR1 DFQATT, CDR2 SNEGSKA (reference sequence). The chain's CDR3 is CSAHDSGRGGNEQFF. CDR3 coding DNA: TGCAGTGCTCACGATAGCGGGAGGGGGGGGAATGAGCAGTTCTTC.

There are a few counts of this clonotype. CDR3 sequence reads: CAATTGREDGYTF. The CDR3 DNA is TGTGCCGCGACGACAGGGAGGGAGGATGGCTACACCTTC. The V gene is TRBV19, the J gene TRBJ1-2; 7 nucleotides line up with TRBD1. V lost 11 bases, J lost 6 bases, and 12 bases stayed unmatched. Germline V gene lookup returns CDR1 LNHDA and CDR2 SQIVND (reference sequence). There are 13 residues in the CDR3.

This clonotype was observed a handful of times. This chain uses TRBV6-1 with TRBJ2-6; 10 nucleotides line up with TRBD1. After removal of 5 bases from V and 0 bases from J, the junction contained 7 bases not matched to a gene. Germline V lookup: CDR1 MNHNS, CDR2 SASEGT. The CDR3 totals 18 residues. The CDR3 DNA is TGTGCCAGCAGTCCGGGACAGGGGCGTTTCTCTGGGGCCAACGTCCTGACTTTC. It is translated as CASSPGQGRFSGANVLTF.

This clonotype was detected only a few times. The chain links TRBV6-1 to TRBJ2-1, with 8 positions matching TRBD2. Germline V gene sequence: CDR1 MNHNS, CDR2 SASEGT. V dropped 10 bases and J dropped 7; count of bases not matched to a gene: 12. This CDR3 comprises 14 residues. The CDR3 bases are TGTGCCACAACAGGGAGCGGGAGAGGTAATGAGCAGTTCTTC. This codes for CATTGSGRGNEQFF.

Concerning this clonotype itself: One base away lies a much larger clone, so this may be a sequencing read error. This chain connects TRBV5-1 to TRBJ2-1; D remains unclear. Trimming removed 0 bases at V and 6 bases at J, with 10 bases between. From germline, CDR1 is SGHRS and CDR2 YFSETQ. There are 14 residues in the CDR3. The CDR3 DNA reads TGCGCCAGCAGCTTGGTGGGCAGGCGCAATGAGCAGTTCTTC. Translated: CASSLVGRRNEQFF.

V and J are TRBV3-1 and TRBJ1-4; D uncertain. With 1 base removed from V and 5 bases from J, the gap between germline ends came to 11 bases. Germline V gene lookup returns CDR1 LGHDT and CDR2 YNNKEL (reference sequence). CDR3 length: 15 amino acids. The CDR3, as DNA: TGTGCCAGCAGCCAAGGTCTCGCCAGGAATGAAAAACTGTTTTTT. Translation: CASSQGLARNEKLFF. Filled out from reference TRBV3-1 and TRBJ1-4, the complete variable domain reads DTAVSQTPKYLVTQMGNDKSIKCEQNLGHDTMYWYKQDSKKFLKIMFSYNNKELIINETVPNRFSPKSPDKAHLNLHINSLELGDSAVYFCASSQGLARNEKLFFGSGTQLSVL.

The chain joins TRBV10-3 to TRBJ1-6; D is undetermined. The CDR3 loop spans 13 amino acids. V was pared by 3 bases and J by 8 bases, with 8 bases between. In germline, CDR1 is ENHRY, CDR2 SYGVKD. The CDR3 loop reads CAISEFEDSPLHF. The CDR3 DNA reads as TGTGCCATCAGTGAATTTGAAGATTCACCCCTCCACTTT.

As concerns this clonotype: Given the absence of the conserved phenylalanine or tryptophan at the CDR3 end, a read error is likely. The DNA is left out, because the CDR3 cannot be placed on it with certainty; the CDR3 is given as TCRdb lists it. This rearrangement joins TRBV7-9 to TRBJ2-1; the listed D gene, TRBD1, was not tested against the DNA. 15 amino acids form the CDR3, both terminal residues included. Germline lookup yields CDR1 SEHNR and CDR2 FQNEAQ (reference sequence). The CDR3 loop reads CASSPKTATYNEQFL.

This clonotype has at least ten counts. The genes are TRBV27 and TRBJ1-4, with D uncertain. From germline, CDR1 is MNHEY and CDR2 SMNVEV (reference sequence). CDR3 length: 13 amino acids. V shed 6 bases and J shed 2 bases, with 7 bases lying between them. DNA of the CDR3: TGTGCCAGCAGCAGATTGACTAATGAAAAACTGTTTTTT. This encodes CASSRLTNEKLFF.

The chain couples TRBV9 to TRBJ1-4; 7 positions agree with TRBD1. Germline V gene lookup returns CDR1 SGDLS and CDR2 YYNGEE. V lost 3 bases and J lost 3; bases outside the gene matches: 5. This CDR3 is built from 15 residues. The CDR3 loop reads CASSATGQPNEKLFF. Written as DNA, the CDR3 is TGTGCCAGCAGCGCAACGGGACAGCCTAATGAAAAACTGTTTTTT. Complete variable domain (other parts from reference TRBV9 and TRBJ1-4): DSGVTQTPKHLITATGQRVTLRCSPRSGDLSVYWYQQSLDQGLQFLIQYYNGEERAKGNILERFSAQQFPDLHSELNLSSLELGDSALYFCASSATGQPNEKLFFGSGTQLSVL.

In the case of this clonotype: A much larger clone lies a single base off, so this may be a read error. V gene TRBV27 combines with J gene TRBJ2-1; 12 nucleotides match TRBD2. The germline V gene has CDR1 MNHEY and CDR2 SMNVEV (reference sequence). With 8 bases clipped from V and 4 bases from J, the junction kept 6 bases outside the gene matches. This CDR3 comprises 15 residues. CDR3 sequence: CASRQGTSGYNEQFF. DNA of the CDR3: TGTGCCAGCCGTCAAGGGACTAGCGGGTACAATGAGCAGTTCTTC.